Given below is one TCR beta chain in context. In the study's own analysis: Reference gene primer amplification gave estimated nucleated cell counts. The assay was immunoSEQ multiplex PCR, and TCRdb's table has in-frame clones only and misses some. The DNA gave D and trimming, while V, J and clone size come from that table. The sample carries some 380,000 clones, around 84% recorded once. This CDR3 has 16 amino acids. The germline V gene encodes CDR1 SGHKS and CDR2 YYEKEE (reference sequence). The V gene lost 1 base and the J gene lost 0 bases, with 12 bases spanning the gap. The record originates from a study of blood T cell repertoires in COVID-19. About the study: Italy, Spain and the United States were the sources of the convalescent and acute COVID-19 samples. T cells, B-cell-depleted T cells, or PBMCs provided the cDNA or gDNA that served as material.

This receptor was taken from a human donor with acute or convalescent COVID-19. The donor label of this sample is uncertain. The sequencing sample was made of peripheral blood. The chain links TRBV5-5 to TRBJ2-3, with D perhaps TRBD1 (6 bases). DNA of the CDR3: TGTGCCAGCAGCTTGTGGGGGCTCTTCAGCACAGATACGCAGTATTTT. Amino acids: CASSLWGLFSTDTQYF.